The T cell receptor beta chain described here comes from a study of OX40 agonist ivuxolimab in advanced cancers. Study-level findings and limits: Partial responders treated at 0.1-3.0 mg/kg exhibited clonal expansion among the lowest measured. Relative to CD4+ cells, CD8+ T cells on average had more expanded clones.

Here immunoSEQ multiplex PCR was the method, and the copy in TCRdb shows in-frame clones only, minus some. The sample includes some 42,000 clones, 70% to 85% of them seen just once. Of note for this clone: What it binds is not known.

The germline gives CDR1 LNHDA, CDR2 SQIVND (reference sequence). J was trimmed by 0 bases and V by 7 bases; bases with no gene match: 15. CDR3 size: 18 residues. The receptor was isolated from an adult with an advanced solid tumor such as melanoma, head and neck, liver or kidney cancer. Here the sequenced sample was CD4+ or CD8+ T cells sorted from blood, taken in a trial of the OX40 agonist ivuxolimab. The chain recombines TRBV19 with TRBJ2-1; 7 positions agree with TRBD2. The CDR3 DNA reads TGTGCCAGTAAAGGCGGGGGTTCTATACAGAGCTCCTACAATGAGCAGTTCTTC. Encoded protein: CASKGGGSIQSSYNEQFF.